The rows below give T cell receptor beta chains drawn from one sample of a study of CD8 T cells in Susac syndrome. TCRdb reanalysed the immunoSEQ multiplex PCR reads using MiXCR and keeps one entry per CDR3 protein. The sample contains 120,000 or so distinct CDR3 sequences, around 94% of which appear only once. Sample: CD4+ T cells from PBMCs. All receptors derive from a human donor with multiple sclerosis. Each CDR3 is given with its conserved first and last residue. A D gene is named only where the DNA matches it firmly. The size entry is marked missing in some rows and otherwise reads once, few, many or a size class.

V	D	size	J	DNA	CDR3
TRBV5-4	.	once	TRBJ2-5	TGTGCCAGCAGCTTGAAAGGGGTCGAAGAGACCCAGTACTTC	CASSLKGVEETQYF
TRBV6-5	.	few	TRBJ2-5	TGTGCCAGCTCGCAGGATGGGGAGACCCAGTACTTC	CASSQDGETQYF
TRBV28	.	.	TRBJ1-2	TGTGCCAGCAGCATAAGTGGATGGCCTGGCTACACCTTC	CASSISGWPGYTF
TRBV12-3/TRBV12-4	TRBD1	once	TRBJ1-1	TGTGCCAGCAGTTCCACCGGGACAGGGAACACTGAAGCTTTCTTT	CASSSTGTGNTEAFF
TRBV12-3/TRBV12-4	.	few	TRBJ2-5	TGTGCCAGCTCACCACTGGGAGAGACCCAGTACTTC	CASSPLGETQYF
TRBV6-1	TRBD1	.	TRBJ1-1	TGTGCCAGCAGGCTTGGGACAGGGGTTACGAACACTGAAGCTTTCTTT	CASRLGTGVTNTEAFF
TRBV5-1	.	.	TRBJ2-7	TGCGCCAGCAGCGATACCCCCGGGACCAACTACGAGCAGTACTTC	CASSDTPGTNYEQYF
TRBV4-2	.	.	TRBJ2-2	TGTGCCAGCAGCCAAGATCTGCCGGGGACCGGGGAGCTGTTTTTT	CASSQDLPGTGELFF
TRBV20-1	.	.	TRBJ1-2	TGCAGTGCTAGAGATCAGCGGCAAGCCTATGGCTACACCTTC	CSARDQRQAYGYTF
TRBV12-3/TRBV12-4	.	.	TRBJ1-4	TGTGCCAGCGGAAGGCAGAAGGGAAGAGAAAAACTGTTTTTT	CASGRQKGREKLFF
TRBV5-1	.	.	TRBJ2-1	TGCGCCAGCAGCTTGGGGGAGATCTACAATGAGCAGTTCTTC	CASSLGEIYNEQFF
TRBV5-6	.	.	TRBJ2-7	TGTGCCAGCAGCTTAAACGCCGGCAGGAGTCCCCACGAGCAGTACTTC	CASSLNAGRSPHEQYF
TRBV6-5	TRBD2	few	TRBJ2-1	TGTGCCAGCAGTTACGGGGGGGGCAATGAGCAGTTCTTC	CASSYGGGNEQFF
TRBV15	.	.	TRBJ1-2	TGTGCCACCAGCTTCGACAGCCTCCCTGAAGGCTACACCTTC	CATSFDSLPEGYTF
TRBV29-1	.	.	TRBJ2-1	TGCAGCGTAAAAAGGGCGGGGGCATACAATGAGCAGTTCTTC	CSVKRAGAYNEQFF
TRBV19	TRBD1	.	TRBJ1-5	TGTGCCAGTAGTAGAACACAGGGGAACGGGGGTCAGCCCCAGCATTTT	CASSRTQGNGGQPQHF
TRBV14	.	.	TRBJ2-3	TGTGCCAGCAGCCAAGATTTGGGGACAGATACGCAGTATTTT	CASSQDLGTDTQYF
TRBV6-6	TRBD1	.	TRBJ2-6	TGTGCCAGCAGTTCGGACAGGTCCTCTGGGGCCAACGTCCTGACTTTC	CASSSDRSSGANVLTF
TRBV20-1	TRBD1	.	TRBJ2-7	TGCAGTGCTAGCCCCCCGACAGGGTTGTTTTACGAGCAGTACTTC	CSASPPTGLFYEQYF
TRBV28	.	.	TRBJ1-2	TGTGCCAACGGGGGAGGTACGGGCGGCTACACCTTC	CANGGGTGGYTF
TRBV9	TRBD2	.	TRBJ2-1	TGTGCCAGCAGGGCCAGCGGGGGGGTGTACAATGAGCAGTTCTTC	CASRASGGVYNEQFF
TRBV9	TRBD2	.	TRBJ2-1	TGTGCCAGCAACCTAGCGGGGGGATACAATGAGCAGTTCTTC	CASNLAGGYNEQFF
TRBV20-1	.	.	TRBJ1-1	TGCAGTGCTAGAGATCGGGGTCCGGGGGGAACACTTTTCTTT	CSARDRGPGGTLFF
TRBV20-1	.	once	TRBJ2-1	TGCAGTGCTAGGGGACGGACTGAGCAGTTCTTC	CSARGRTEQFF
TRBV9	TRBD2	.	TRBJ2-1	TGTGCCAGCAGCGTAGGACTAGCGGGTACAGGCATCCAGTTCTTC	CASSVGLAGTGIQFF
TRBV2	TRBD2	.	TRBJ2-3	TGTGCCAGTACAGCGGGGGGGCATCGAGATACGCAGTATTTT	CASTAGGHRDTQYF
TRBV5-4	TRBD1	.	TRBJ1-2	TGTGCCAGCAGCTCCTTCCGCTGGGACAGCGGGGCGGGCTACACCTTC	CASSSFRWDSGAGYTF
TRBV2	TRBD2	.	TRBJ2-5	TGTGCCAGCAGTGGGGGACTAGCCCAAGAGACCCAGTACTTC	CASSGGLAQETQYF
TRBV29-1	.	.	TRBJ1-2	TGCAGCGTTGAGAGCCGTACGGGCTATGGCTACACCTTC	CSVESRTGYGYTF
TRBV18	.	.	TRBJ1-1	TGTGCCAGCTCTCAGACCTCGGACAGCTCTGAAGCTTTCTTT	CASSQTSDSSEAFF
TRBV7-9	.	few	TRBJ1-4	TGTGCCAGCAGCCAGACAAATCGGGCTAATGAAAAACTGTTTTTT	CASSQTNRANEKLFF
TRBV4-2	TRBD1	.	TRBJ2-2	TGTGCCAGCAGCGTAGCCGGACAGGGCTGGACCGGGGAGCTGTTTTTT	CASSVAGQGWTGELFF